This T cell receptor (beta chain) appears in the sequencing data of a study of OX40 agonist ivuxolimab in advanced cancers. Study as a whole: While on treatment, patients had intravenous ivuxolimab at 0.01 to 10 mg/kg every 2 weeks. Study observations and caveats: Dosing at 0.1 to 3.0 mg/kg was accompanied by clonal expansion of CD4+ and CD8+ blood T cells by week 6.

Germline CDR1 and CDR2: SGHVS and FNYEAQ. CDR3 size: 14 residues. V dropped 4 bases and J dropped 3; count of bases not matched to a gene: 4. Only one count was recorded for this clone. The antigen remains unidentified. Method: immunoSEQ multiplex PCR; TCRdb's copy keeps in-frame clones and lacks some. Altogether 40,000 to 60,000 clones are present, 80% to 90% being singletons, with the ten largest covering 11%. The specimen comprised CD4+ or CD8+ T cells sorted from blood, sampled in a trial of the OX40 agonist ivuxolimab. The chain recombines TRBV7-6 with TRBJ2-7; 9 nucleotides align to TRBD1. This receptor was taken from an adult with an advanced solid tumor such as melanoma, head and neck, liver or kidney cancer. The CDR3 is CASSSTTGGYEQYF. The DNA of the CDR3 is TGTGCCAGCAGCTCGACGACAGGGGGCTACGAGCAGTACTTC.